These T cell receptor beta chains were read from a single sample in a study of T-cell reconstitution after alpha-beta-depleted transplantation in children. TCRdb re-derived calls from the PCR reads in MiXCR, one entry per CDR3 protein. The table has around 450,000 distinct CDR3 sequences, around 15% seen once. The sequencing used PBMCs, mostly from graft donor cells, collected 360 days after TCRalphabeta/CD19-depleted stem cell transplant. These receptors were taken from a boy younger than two who had a stem cell transplant for Wiskott-Aldrich syndrome, so the T cells may come from the graft donor. Both conserved end residues are part of each CDR3. Each record gives: clone size, D gene, V gene, CDR3 length, J gene, CDR3 protein, CDR3 DNA. D genes are given only for firm matches. Rows give clone size only sometimes, using once, few, many, or a class for an expanded clone.

clone_size: few
d_call: TRBD1
v_call: TRBV7-9
cdr3_length: 14
j_call: TRBJ2-1
cdr3_aa: CASSSGGNNNEQFF
cdr3_nt: TGTGCCAGCAGCTCAGGGGGCAACAACAATGAGCAGTTCTTC

clone_size: few
d_call: NA
v_call: TRBV29-1
cdr3_length: 14
j_call: TRBJ1-2
cdr3_aa: CSVEFWPGFGGYTF
cdr3_nt: TGCAGCGTTGAATTCTGGCCGGGGTTTGGTGGCTACACCTTC

clone_size: few
d_call: NA
v_call: TRBV4-3
cdr3_length: 16
j_call: TRBJ2-7
cdr3_aa: CASSQGPRTQTYEQYF
cdr3_nt: TGCGCCAGCAGCCAAGGGCCCCGGACCCAGACCTACGAGCAGTACTTC

clone_size: NA
d_call: NA
v_call: TRBV24-1
cdr3_length: 14
j_call: TRBJ1-1
cdr3_aa: CATRAGTVGTEAFF
cdr3_nt: TGTGCCACCAGGGCCGGGACGGTGGGGACTGAAGCTTTCTTT

clone_size: few
d_call: NA
v_call: TRBV20-1
cdr3_length: 15
j_call: TRBJ2-7
cdr3_aa: CSARDLGRSSYEQYF
cdr3_nt: TGCAGTGCTAGAGATCTAGGGAGGAGCTCCTACGAGCAGTACTTC

clone_size: NA
d_call: NA
v_call: TRBV12-3/TRBV12-4
cdr3_length: 15
j_call: TRBJ2-7
cdr3_aa: CASSLGHLGAYEQYF
cdr3_nt: TGTGCCAGCAGTTTGGGCCACCTAGGGGCCTACGAGCAGTACTTC

clone_size: NA
d_call: TRBD1
v_call: TRBV10-3
cdr3_length: 13
j_call: TRBJ1-2
cdr3_aa: CAIQGGGGYGYTF
cdr3_nt: TGTGCCATTCAGGGGGGCGGCGGCTATGGCTACACCTTC

clone_size: few
d_call: NA
v_call: TRBV20-1
cdr3_length: 12
j_call: TRBJ2-7
cdr3_aa: CSAKKSSYEQYF
cdr3_nt: TGCAGTGCTAAAAAGAGCTCCTACGAGCAGTACTTC

clone_size: NA
d_call: NA
v_call: TRBV20-1
cdr3_length: 14
j_call: TRBJ2-1
cdr3_aa: CSARHLLFYNEQFF
cdr3_nt: TGCAGTGCTAGACACCTACTTTTCTACAATGAGCAGTTCTTC

clone_size: NA
d_call: TRBD2
v_call: TRBV7-9
cdr3_length: 16
j_call: TRBJ2-1
cdr3_aa: CASSLKRGSSYNEQFF
cdr3_nt: TGTGCCAGCAGCTTAAAGCGGGGGTCTTCCTACAATGAGCAGTTCTTC

clone_size: many
d_call: NA
v_call: TRBV6-5
cdr3_length: 12
j_call: TRBJ2-6
cdr3_aa: CASSPGANVLTF
cdr3_nt: TGTGCCAGCAGTCCTGGGGCCAACGTCCTGACTTTC

clone_size: few
d_call: NA
v_call: TRBV4-3
cdr3_length: 13
j_call: TRBJ1-5
cdr3_aa: CASSQDYAGPQHF
cdr3_nt: TGCGCCAGCAGCCAAGATTATGCAGGCCCCCAGCATTTT

clone_size: many
d_call: TRBD1
v_call: TRBV5-1
cdr3_length: 15
j_call: TRBJ2-1
cdr3_aa: CASSLAKTGGDEQFF
cdr3_nt: TGCGCCAGCAGTTTGGCCAAGACAGGGGGTGATGAGCAGTTCTTC

clone_size: few
d_call: NA
v_call: TRBV24-1
cdr3_length: 16
j_call: TRBJ2-5
cdr3_aa: CATSPGGTGQKETQYF
cdr3_nt: TGTGCCACCAGTCCGGGGGGCACAGGGCAGAAAGAGACCCAGTACTTC

clone_size: NA
d_call: NA
v_call: TRBV4-2
cdr3_length: 15
j_call: TRBJ2-5
cdr3_aa: CASSQDQGRPETQYF
cdr3_nt: TGTGCCAGCAGCCAAGATCAGGGGAGGCCGGAGACCCAGTACTTC

clone_size: NA
d_call: TRBD1
v_call: TRBV12-3/TRBV12-4
cdr3_length: 15
j_call: TRBJ2-5
cdr3_aa: CASSFRTGGVETQYF
cdr3_nt: TGTGCCAGCAGTTTCCGGACAGGGGGCGTAGAGACCCAGTACTTC

clone_size: few
d_call: NA
v_call: TRBV24-1
cdr3_length: 13
j_call: TRBJ2-3
cdr3_aa: CATSDPSTDTQYF
cdr3_nt: TGTGCCACCAGTGACCCCAGCACAGATACGCAGTATTTT

clone_size: few
d_call: NA
v_call: TRBV7-9
cdr3_length: 14
j_call: TRBJ2-1
cdr3_aa: CASSLLRGAGGQFF
cdr3_nt: TGTGCCAGCAGCCTTTTGCGTGGGGCAGGAGGGCAGTTCTTC

clone_size: NA
d_call: TRBD2
v_call: TRBV4-3
cdr3_length: 19
j_call: TRBJ2-1
cdr3_aa: CASSQDNPLAGYSYNEQFF
cdr3_nt: TGCGCCAGCAGCCAAGATAACCCACTAGCGGGCTACTCCTACAATGAGCAGTTCTTC

clone_size: many
d_call: NA
v_call: TRBV5-1
cdr3_length: 12
j_call: TRBJ2-1
cdr3_aa: CASSLLGNEQFF
cdr3_nt: TGCGCCAGCAGCCTTCTGGGAAATGAGCAGTTCTTC

clone_size: NA
d_call: NA
v_call: TRBV3-1
cdr3_length: 17
j_call: TRBJ2-6
cdr3_aa: CASSLRDGSSGANVLTF
cdr3_nt: TGTGCCAGCAGCCTCCGGGACGGAAGCTCTGGGGCCAACGTCCTGACTTTC

clone_size: many
d_call: NA
v_call: TRBV11-2
cdr3_length: 17
j_call: TRBJ1-1
cdr3_aa: CASSLDYGGYANTEAFF
cdr3_nt: TGTGCCAGCAGCTTAGATTACGGAGGGTACGCGAACACTGAAGCTTTCTTT

clone_size: NA
d_call: TRBD2
v_call: TRBV10-3
cdr3_length: 17
j_call: TRBJ2-1
cdr3_aa: CAISERVLGEGRNEQFF
cdr3_nt: TGTGCCATCAGTGAACGGGTTTTGGGGGAGGGCCGCAATGAGCAGTTCTTC

clone_size: NA
d_call: TRBD2
v_call: TRBV20-1
cdr3_length: 17
j_call: TRBJ2-4
cdr3_aa: CSARDFLAGGPRNIQYF
cdr3_nt: TGCAGTGCTAGAGATTTTCTAGCGGGAGGGCCTAGGAACATTCAGTACTTC

clone_size: NA
d_call: TRBD2
v_call: TRBV4-3
cdr3_length: 16
j_call: TRBJ2-2
cdr3_aa: CASSSGLGTNTGELFF
cdr3_nt: TGCGCCAGCAGTTCCGGACTAGGGACGAACACCGGGGAGCTGTTTTTT

clone_size: many
d_call: TRBD2
v_call: TRBV12-3/TRBV12-4
cdr3_length: 15
j_call: TRBJ2-5
cdr3_aa: CASKVLAGNQETQYF
cdr3_nt: TGTGCCAGCAAGGTCCTAGCGGGAAACCAAGAGACCCAGTACTTC

clone_size: NA
d_call: NA
v_call: TRBV5-1
cdr3_length: 16
j_call: TRBJ2-1
cdr3_aa: CASSFGGGKIYNEQFF
cdr3_nt: TGCGCCAGCAGCTTTGGCGGGGGCAAAATATACAATGAGCAGTTCTTC

clone_size: many
d_call: TRBD1
v_call: TRBV6-1
cdr3_length: 14
j_call: TRBJ1-2
cdr3_aa: CASSDRQGAGGYTF
cdr3_nt: TGTGCCAGCAGTGACAGACAGGGGGCGGGTGGCTACACCTTC

clone_size: NA
d_call: NA
v_call: TRBV6-2/TRBV6-3
cdr3_length: 11
j_call: TRBJ2-1
cdr3_aa: CASSPRYEQFF
cdr3_nt: TGTGCCAGCAGTCCCCGGTATGAGCAGTTCTTC

clone_size: many
d_call: NA
v_call: TRBV18
cdr3_length: 16
j_call: TRBJ1-4
cdr3_aa: CASSPQRTGFSGKLFF
cdr3_nt: TGTGCCAGCTCACCTCAAAGGACCGGTTTCTCTGGAAAACTGTTTTTT

clone_size: NA
d_call: NA
v_call: TRBV21-1
cdr3_length: 17
j_call: TRBJ2-7
cdr3_aa: CAISSYSGTRPSYEQYF
cdr3_nt: TGTGCCATTTCTTCTTATTCCGGGACCCGGCCGTCCTACGAGCAGTACTTC

clone_size: NA
d_call: NA
v_call: TRBV6-1
cdr3_length: 13
j_call: TRBJ1-6
cdr3_aa: CASQTGSNSPLHF
cdr3_nt: TGTGCCAGCCAAACAGGGAGTAATTCACCCCTCCACTTT

clone_size: NA
d_call: NA
v_call: TRBV5-1
cdr3_length: 16
j_call: TRBJ2-3
cdr3_aa: CASSFLTGRGTDTQYF
cdr3_nt: TGCGCCAGCAGCTTTCTTACAGGGAGGGGCACAGATACGCAGTATTTT

clone_size: few
d_call: NA
v_call: TRBV12-3/TRBV12-4
cdr3_length: 14
j_call: TRBJ1-2
cdr3_aa: CASSFYGAAYGYTF
cdr3_nt: TGTGCCAGCAGTTTTTACGGGGCAGCCTATGGCTACACCTTC

clone_size: NA
d_call: TRBD2
v_call: TRBV5-4
cdr3_length: 18
j_call: TRBJ2-1
cdr3_aa: CASSLIPPGLGRDNEQFF
cdr3_nt: TGTGCCAGCAGCTTGATTCCCCCGGGACTAGGTAGGGACAATGAGCAGTTCTTC

clone_size: NA
d_call: NA
v_call: TRBV24-1
cdr3_length: 15
j_call: TRBJ1-1
cdr3_aa: CATSDFNRWDTEAFF
cdr3_nt: TGTGCCACCAGTGATTTCAACAGGTGGGACACTGAAGCTTTCTTT

clone_size: few
d_call: NA
v_call: TRBV12-3/TRBV12-4
cdr3_length: 12
j_call: TRBJ2-1
cdr3_aa: CASSWINNEQFF
cdr3_nt: TGTGCCAGCAGTTGGATTAACAATGAGCAGTTCTTC

clone_size: many
d_call: NA
v_call: TRBV29-1
cdr3_length: 12
j_call: TRBJ1-2
cdr3_aa: CSVEDSFYGYTF
cdr3_nt: TGCAGCGTTGAAGACTCATTCTATGGCTACACCTTC

clone_size: NA
d_call: NA
v_call: TRBV12-3/TRBV12-4
cdr3_length: 17
j_call: TRBJ2-5
cdr3_aa: CASSPRSRVGGGETQYF
cdr3_nt: TGTGCCAGCAGTCCCCGATCTAGAGTCGGGGGTGGGGAGACCCAGTACTTC

clone_size: few
d_call: TRBD1
v_call: TRBV6-2/TRBV6-3
cdr3_length: 15
j_call: TRBJ2-7
cdr3_aa: CASRLNRDSSYEQYF
cdr3_nt: TGTGCCAGCAGGCTAAACCGGGACAGCTCCTACGAGCAGTACTTC

clone_size: few
d_call: TRBD2
v_call: TRBV6-5
cdr3_length: 17
j_call: TRBJ2-3
cdr3_aa: CASSYRTSGVSTDTQYF
cdr3_nt: TGTGCCAGCAGTTATAGGACTAGCGGAGTAAGCACAGATACGCAGTATTTT

clone_size: NA
d_call: TRBD2
v_call: TRBV2
cdr3_length: 18
j_call: TRBJ2-1
cdr3_aa: CTFSDLAGGPSSYNEQFF
cdr3_nt: TGTACCTTCAGTGACTTAGCGGGAGGGCCCAGCTCCTACAATGAGCAGTTCTTC

clone_size: few
d_call: NA
v_call: TRBV24-1
cdr3_length: 17
j_call: TRBJ2-3
cdr3_aa: CATSDLGRASGTDTQYF
cdr3_nt: TGTGCCACCAGTGATTTGGGTAGGGCTAGCGGCACAGATACGCAGTATTTT

clone_size: few
d_call: NA
v_call: TRBV24-1
cdr3_length: 13
j_call: TRBJ2-5
cdr3_aa: CATSTGPIETQYF
cdr3_nt: TGTGCCACCAGTACCGGACCTATCGAGACCCAGTACTTC

clone_size: NA
d_call: NA
v_call: TRBV4-3
cdr3_length: 17
j_call: TRBJ2-7
cdr3_aa: CASSQDWRGRGVGEQYF
cdr3_nt: TGCGCCAGCAGCCAAGATTGGAGGGGGCGAGGTGTGGGCGAGCAGTACTTC

clone_size: many
d_call: NA
v_call: TRBV12-3/TRBV12-4
cdr3_length: 12
j_call: TRBJ2-1
cdr3_aa: CASSLARGEQFF
cdr3_nt: TGTGCCAGCAGTTTAGCGCGCGGTGAGCAGTTCTTC

clone_size: few
d_call: NA
v_call: TRBV20-1
cdr3_length: 14
j_call: TRBJ2-7
cdr3_aa: CSARDLAGPYEQYF
cdr3_nt: TGCAGTGCTAGAGATTTGGCAGGGCCCTACGAGCAGTACTTC

clone_size: few
d_call: NA
v_call: TRBV5-1
cdr3_length: 16
j_call: TRBJ2-7
cdr3_aa: CASSLAGVGNSYEQYF
cdr3_nt: TGCGCCAGCAGCTTGGCCGGGGTGGGTAACTCCTACGAGCAGTACTTC

clone_size: few
d_call: TRBD2
v_call: TRBV5-1
cdr3_length: 15
j_call: TRBJ2-7
cdr3_aa: CASSLTSGTSYEQYF
cdr3_nt: TGCGCCAGCAGCTTGACTAGCGGGACCTCCTACGAGCAGTACTTC